This entry describes one T cell receptor (beta chain). Its antigen is not known. Researchers used genomic DNA as the template to profile TCR beta VDJ and CDR3. TCRdb fed the reads into MiXCR, producing one record per CDR3 protein. The table lists 120,000 or so distinct CDR3 sequences, almost 40% of them singletons. The data stem from a study of CD8+CD57+ T cells in acquired aplastic anemia. About the research overall: On average, sorted CD4+ and CD8+ cells gave roughly 2.9 ug of DNA. Study-wide results and caveats: Around 27 was the count of CD8+ CDR3 sequences that patients shared with controls.

V dropped 6 bases and J dropped 8; count of bases not matched to a gene: 10. There are 14 residues in the CDR3. Germline CDR1 and CDR2: SNHLY and FYNNEI. All sequencing subjects had displayed CD8+CD57+ cell expansion on flow cytometry. This chain uses TRBV2 with TRBJ1-1, with 9 bases matching TRBD1. The sequenced sample consisted of sorted CD4+, CD8+, or CD8+CD57+ T cells (not recorded which) from PBMCs. This TCR derives from a human donor with aplastic anemia. DNA for the CDR3: TGTGCCAGCAGATATACAGGGGGCTTGACGGAAGCTTTCTTT. The encoded protein is CASRYTGGLTEAFF.